This TCR beta chain was obtained from a study of blood T cells in healthy people across ages. Study-wide findings and caveats: Across the age range, TCR beta diversity per million T cells fell in a roughly linear way.

This clonotype turned up a few times. What it binds is not known. Peripheral blood samples of 7.5 to 10 milliliters were drawn from each donor. CDR1 is LNHNV and CDR2 is YYDKDF in the germline V gene (reference sequence). Trimming at V came to 4 bases and at J to 4 bases, leaving 9 bases not matched to a gene. The CDR3 runs 17 residues. Primed by a sample-barcoded 5' primer and a J-beta primer mix, a second PCR proceeded for 7 to 11 cycles. TCRdb re-called the 5' RACE reads with MiXCR, one entry per CDR3 protein. The data contain roughly 730,000 distinct CDR3 sequences, approximately 60% of them singletons.

The receptor's source is a man aged 35 to 55 in good health. The chain employs TRBV15 and TRBJ2-6; 8 bases agree with TRBD1. Sequencing was done on a sample of blood. In DNA form, the CDR3 reads TGTGCCACCAGCACCTGGACAGGGCTGGTGGGGGCCAACGTCCTGACTTTC. It yields the protein CATSTWTGLVGANVLTF.